The clone carrying this TCR beta chain showed up just a few times. What it recognizes is unknown. The authors reverse transcribed all of the isolated RNA, so sequencing captured expressed TCRB transcripts. Produced via immunoSEQ multiplex PCR; TCRdb's table is partial and in-frame only. This sample has roughly 340,000 clones, with less than 15% found just once. These data originate in a study of beta chain features in type 1 diabetes. Study-wide context: Patients were similar to healthy donors in age and gender (as well as in cell yields).

V shed 2 bases and J shed 7 bases, with 15 bases lying between them. CDR1 and CDR2 (germline): SEHNR, FQNEAQ (reference sequence). The CDR3 runs 14 residues. Purity exceeded 95% in all sorted populations. General study points: Type 1 diabetes patients had moderately but significantly shorter TCRB CDR3s in all four CD4+ subsets.

The chain links TRBV7-9 to TRBJ2-7; D gene unclear. Sequencing input: naive CD4+ T cells from blood. The receptor was isolated from a woman in her late teens or twenties with type 1 diabetes. The CDR3 DNA is TGTGCCAGCAGCTTACTAGGAGCTGCCTCTGAGCAGTACTTC. This translates into CASSLLGAASEQYF.